This T cell receptor beta chain stems from a study of long-term antiretroviral therapy in people with HIV. As for the study in general: The 2015 immediate-ART recommendation came about a decade after the earliest samples.

Inclusion required at least two post-ART and at least one pre-ART PBMC samples. Specimens carried about 0.85-11 million cryopreserved PBMC before DNA extraction. With regard to this clone: Its antigen is unidentified.

V was pared by 6 bases and J by 1 base, with 15 bases between. The CDR3 is 15 residues long. Germline-derived CDR1 and CDR2 are MDHEN and SYDVKM. Survey level was the resolution at which the v3.0 immunoSEQ assay ran. Here immunoSEQ multiplex PCR was the method, and the copy in TCRdb shows in-frame clones only, minus some. The sample lists more than 25,000 clones, roughly nine tenths occurring once. Study observations and caveats: Unavailable data included ART adherence, viral resistance and therapy changes (switches in treatment).

This TCR came from a man over 45 with HIV. The genes are TRBV28 and TRBJ1-1; D not resolved. The sequencing used unsorted PBMCs, collected 2 years after starting antiretroviral therapy. Written as DNA, the CDR3 is TGTGCCAGCAGCGAAGGAGGGCGTCGGAACACTGAAGCTTTCTTT. The encoded protein is CASSEGGRRNTEAFF. Full variable domain (remainder filled in from reference TRBV28 and TRBJ1-1): DVKVTQSSRYLVKRTGEKVFLECVQDMDHENMFWYRQDPGLGLRLIYFSYDVKMKEKGDIPEGYSVSREKKERFSLILESASTNQTSMYLCASSEGGRRNTEAFFGQGTRLTVV.